This T cell receptor (beta chain) was sequenced for a study of T cells in localized non-small cell lung cancer. General study points: The tumor had only one region sequenced, so heterogeneity remains possible.

In regard to this clone: The antigen remains unidentified.

The table came from immunoSEQ multiplex PCR; TCRdb's copy has only in-frame clones and leaves some out. The table has approximately 900 clones, roughly a fifth seen once; the top ten hold approximately 21%. CDR3 length: 13 residues. V lost 3 bases and J lost 8, with 11 bases in between. Germline CDR1 and CDR2: LNHDA and SQIVND (reference sequence). The TCR comes from a male donor at least 60 years old with stage II squamous cell lung carcinoma. The source material was normal lung tissue next to the tumor, sampled before any cancer treatment. J is TRBJ2-4 and V is TRBV19, with D perhaps TRBD2 (6 bases). CDR3 bases: TGTGCCAGTAGTATGGAGGGGTCGGACATTCAGTACTTC. It codes for CASSMEGSDIQYF.